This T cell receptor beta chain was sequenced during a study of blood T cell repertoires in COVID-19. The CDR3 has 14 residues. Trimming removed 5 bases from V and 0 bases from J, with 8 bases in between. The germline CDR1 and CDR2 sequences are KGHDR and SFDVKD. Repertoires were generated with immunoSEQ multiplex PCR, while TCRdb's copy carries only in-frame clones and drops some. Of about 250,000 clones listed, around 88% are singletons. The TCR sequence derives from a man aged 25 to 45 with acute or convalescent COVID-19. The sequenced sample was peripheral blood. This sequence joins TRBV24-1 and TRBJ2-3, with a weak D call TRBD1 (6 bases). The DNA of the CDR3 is TGTGCCACCAGTGGGGACACTAGCACAGATACGCAGTATTTT. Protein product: CATSGDTSTDTQYF.